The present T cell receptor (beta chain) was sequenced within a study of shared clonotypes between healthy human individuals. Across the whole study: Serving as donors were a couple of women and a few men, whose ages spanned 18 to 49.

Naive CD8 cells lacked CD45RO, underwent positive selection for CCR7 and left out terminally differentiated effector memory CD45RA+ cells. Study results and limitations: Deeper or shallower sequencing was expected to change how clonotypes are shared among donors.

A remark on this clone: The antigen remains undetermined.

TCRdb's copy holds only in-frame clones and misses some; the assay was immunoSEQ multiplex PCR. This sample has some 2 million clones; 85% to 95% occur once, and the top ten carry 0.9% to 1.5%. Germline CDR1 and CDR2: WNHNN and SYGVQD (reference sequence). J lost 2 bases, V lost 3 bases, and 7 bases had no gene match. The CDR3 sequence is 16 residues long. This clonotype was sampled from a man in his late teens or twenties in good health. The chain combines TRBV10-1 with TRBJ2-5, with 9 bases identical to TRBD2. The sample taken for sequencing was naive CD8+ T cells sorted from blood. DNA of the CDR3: TGCGCCAGCAGTGACGAGCGGGAGGCCGCTCAAGAGACCCAGTACTTC. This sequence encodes CASSDEREAAQETQYF.